This entry features one T cell receptor (beta chain) sequence. The entry originates in a study of blood T cell repertoires in COVID-19. Across the study: Collection of acute and convalescent COVID-19 samples took place in the United States, Italy and Spain. T cells, B-cell-depleted T cells, or PBMCs provided the cDNA or gDNA that served as material.

As originally analysed: The authors estimated nucleated cell counts from reference gene primer amplification. Here immunoSEQ multiplex PCR was the method, and the copy in TCRdb shows in-frame clones only, minus some. The V and J calls and clone size are taken from that table; D and trimming were inferred from the DNA. The top ten hold almost 8.5% of the sample, which has about 140,000 clones, about 86% seen once. The TCR originated in a woman aged 55-75 years with acute or convalescent COVID-19. Sequencing was done on a sample of peripheral blood.

The CDR3 DNA reads TGCGCCAGCGTTGACAGGGCAAGAAATGAGCAGTTCTTC. Its protein is CASVDRARNEQFF. The gene calls are TRBV5-1 and TRBJ2-1, with 7 positions matching TRBD1. Unmatched junction bases numbered 8, after V lost 7 bases and J lost 7 bases. Germline CDR1 reads SGHRS; CDR2 reads YFSETQ. The CDR3 sequence is 13 residues long. Full variable domain (missing parts from reference TRBV5-1 and TRBJ2-1): KAGVTQTPRYLIKTRGQQVTLSCSPISGHRSVSWYQQTPGQGLQFLFEYFSETQRNKGNFPGRFSGRQFSNSRSEMNVSTLELGDSALYLCASVDRARNEQFFGPGTRLTVL.